This TCR beta chain was profiled in a study of graft-versus-host responses after intestinal transplantation. About the study: Recipients were given multivisceral, liver-intestinal, or isolated intestinal transplants.

CDR3 size: 15 residues. Per the germline V gene, CDR1 is SEHNR and CDR2 is FQNEAQ (reference sequence). The trim removed 5 bases at V and 3 bases at J, leaving 4 bases unmatched. Points from the study as a whole: Recipient marrow harbored GvH clones, some of which surfaced first in ileum or blood. Early post-transplant falls in HvG clones accompanied the peak levels of circulating GvH clones.

TCRdb's table, derived via immunoSEQ multiplex PCR, lists solely in-frame clones and lacks some. This table holds about 110,000 clones, 85% to 95% found once. As to this clone: Its matching antigen is unknown.

The source of this sequence is a human donor who was the organ donor for an intestinal transplant. The V and J genes are TRBV7-9 and TRBJ2-3; 11 bases align to TRBD1. This sample comprised unstimulated CD4+ T cells sorted from spleen or lymph node cells, obtained before transplant. The CDR3 here is CASSAGQGVTDTQYF. DNA of the CDR3: TGTGCCAGCAGCGCGGGACAGGGGGTTACAGATACGCAGTATTTT.